This TCR beta chain appears in the sequencing data of a study of CD8+ T cells in alopecia areata. Study overall: Tofacitinib continued for 6 to 18 months and was then withheld for 6 months.

In regard to this clone: Its antigen remains unknown.

Individuals with alopecia areata gave both lesional scalp punch biopsies and peripheral blood for collection. The sorting of PBMCs gave CD4+ and CD8+ T cells. Study-wide points: Researchers report lesional scalp, most notably alopecia totalis/universalis, outstripped normal scalp in clonality.

The sequencing template was cDNA reverse transcribed from extracted RNA. Clones were read by immunoSEQ multiplex PCR, and TCRdb kept only the in-frame ones, dropping some. The sample carries 120,000 to 150,000 clones, 80% to 90% recorded once. Germline values: CDR1 MGHRA, CDR2 YSYEKL. The CDR3 is made up of 17 amino acids. The ends lost 4 bases at V and 0 bases at J; junction bases unmatched: 7. The source material was CD8+ T cells sorted from blood, sampled at week 0. The sequence was obtained from a human donor with alopecia areata. The rearrangement links TRBV4-1 to TRBJ2-7, with 12 bases lining up with TRBD2. The CDR3: CASSPRTSGESSYEQYF. CDR3 coding DNA: TGCGCCAGCAGCCCTCGGACTAGCGGGGAGAGCTCCTACGAGCAGTACTTC.